This T cell receptor beta chain was recovered during a study of blood T cell repertoires in COVID-19 (dated by TCRdb to 2018 to 2021). For context, the study as a whole: The collaborator samples originated in the United States, Italy and Spain and spanned the acute and convalescent phases of COVID-19. Subjects who had been exposed to COVID-19, were actively infected with it, or had recovered from it provided the deeply sampled blood TCRbeta repertoires that made up the dataset. A de-identified subject ID, COVID-19 status, age in years and sex were almost always included in the sample metadata. The repertoires were released in a freely available public database intended as a resource for research on the immune response to SARS-CoV-2. The samples were drawn from two sources: the first 160 participants of the ongoing ImmuneRACE study, and 950 to 1,500 subjects contributed by 6 global collaborators. Where available, HLA class I and class II types were taken from metadata supplied by the sample provider and were not determined by assay-based typing. The material from the prospective study consisted of cDNA or gDNA derived from T cells, B-cell-depleted T cells, or PBMCs. What the research found in general, with its limitations: The amount of clinical and demographic metadata varied by source and participant and was provided uncurated.

Each collaborating institution followed its own protocols to collect whole blood in K2EDTA tubes. For TCRbeta analysis, collaborators shipped samples in one of three forms: frozen whole blood, isolated PBMCs, or DNA extracted from either of those sample types. The immunoSEQ Assay, a bias-controlled multiplex PCR, was used to amplify TCRbeta CDR3 regions from genomic DNA. The study's own analysis went as follows. The number of nucleated cells in each sample was estimated by amplification of reference gene primers within the assay. Sequence reads were collapsed and filtered to measure the absolute abundance of every unique TCRbeta CDR3 rearrangement. Productive Simpson clonality was computed per sample as the square root of Simpson's diversity index over productive rearrangements. In its TCRdb copy, this immuneACCESS table keeps in-frame sequences only and misses some clones. Where compared with another copy, unresolved V genes explain less than half of these, and the others have no known cause. V and J calls and clone size follow that table, whereas D and trimming were derived from the DNA. The sample data list about 300,000 clones, and around 80% of these were observed just once. The ten most abundant clones make up around 1.2% of the sample.

The table lists this clone with a few counts. Its antigen remains undetermined. Per-nucleotide qualities are absent, and no much larger clonotype sits a single base away. V sheds 0 bases and J sheds 2 bases, leaving 2 bases between their ends. The CDR3 goes from the cysteine to the phenylalanine over 12 residues. The read is trimmed to its CDR3 DNA, 36 bases read in frame from base 1. The germline V gene encodes CDR1 MGHDK and CDR2 SYGVNS. The chain is made from TRBV25-1 and TRBJ2-7, with the D gene not confidently named. The sequence derives from a woman aged 45 to 65 with acute or convalescent COVID-19. The sequencing sample was made of peripheral blood. The DNA sequence reads TGTGCCAGCAGTGAATACACCTACGAGCAGTACTTC. This yields the protein CASSEYTYEQYF.